A selection of T cell receptor beta chains follows, all from one sample in a study of blood T cell repertoires in COVID-19. The method was immunoSEQ multiplex PCR; TCRdb's version includes in-frame clones alone and lacks a portion of them. The sample lists 140,000 or so clones, around 83% occurring once. The sample was peripheral blood. The receptors were gathered from a man between 60 and 75 years old with active or convalescent COVID-19. Both conserved end residues are part of each CDR3. A D gene is named only where the DNA matches it firmly. Expanded clones get a size class; other rows say once, few or many, or leave the size out.

D gene,J gene,clone size,V gene,CDR3 protein,CDR3 DNA
-,TRBJ1-5,-,TRBV7-8,CASSLERGSNQPQHF,TGTGCCAGCAGCTTAGAGCGCGGGAGCAATCAGCCCCAGCATTTT
-,TRBJ1-1,few,TRBV7-6,CASSSRLDGESDTEAFF,TGTGCCAGCAGCTCCCGTCTCGATGGTGAGTCGGACACTGAAGCTTTCTTT
-,TRBJ1-1,-,TRBV4-3,CASSHRLPVNTEAFF,TGCGCCAGCAGCCACCGCCTCCCAGTGAACACTGAAGCTTTCTTT
-,TRBJ1-6,-,TRBV19,CASAPQGSTYNSPLHF,TGTGCCAGTGCGCCCCAGGGGAGCACCTATAATTCACCCCTCCACTTT
TRBD2,TRBJ2-7,few,TRBV19,CASSVLPAGYHEQYF,TGTGCCAGTAGTGTGCTCCCAGCGGGGTACCACGAGCAGTACTTC
-,TRBJ2-3,-,TRBV25-1,CASRASSTDTQYF,TGTGCCAGCAGGGCCTCTAGCACAGATACGCAGTATTTT
TRBD1,TRBJ1-2,-,TRBV30,CAWITGGPFYGYTF,TGTGCCTGGATCACAGGGGGCCCTTTTTATGGCTACACCTTC
TRBD1,TRBJ1-3,-,TRBV3-1/TRBV3-2,CASSRTGDTIYF,TGTGCCAGCAGCCGGACAGGGGACACCATATATTTT
TRBD1,TRBJ2-5,-,TRBV7-7,CASSFDRVQETQYF,TGTGCTAGCAGCTTCGACAGGGTACAAGAGACCCAGTACTTC
-,TRBJ2-3,few,TRBV9,CASSPSPSTDTQYF,TGTGCCAGCAGCCCCAGTCCCAGCACAGATACGCAGTATTTT
TRBD1,TRBJ1-5,once,TRBV6-5,CASSETGGYQPQHF,TGTGCCAGCAGCGAGACAGGGGGCTATCAGCCCCAGCATTTT
TRBD1,TRBJ1-5,-,TRBV5-5,CASSSRPGMGQGVPQHF,TGTGCCAGCAGCTCGAGGCCGGGGATGGGACAGGGGGTGCCCCAGCATTTT
-,TRBJ2-5,-,TRBV29-1,CSVDFLKPGETQYF,TGCAGCGTTGATTTTTTGAAACCGGGGGAGACCCAGTACTTC
-,TRBJ1-5,once,TRBV4-3,CASSQTWSGSNQPQHF,TGCGCCAGCAGCCAGACTTGGTCGGGGAGCAATCAGCCCCAGCATTTT
TRBD1,TRBJ2-1,-,TRBV7-2,CASSLGQGYNEQFF,TGTGCCAGCAGCTTGGGACAGGGCTACAATGAGCAGTTCTTC
TRBD1,TRBJ1-1,-,TRBV19,CASVGQGETEAFF,TGTGCCAGTGTAGGACAGGGAGAGACTGAAGCTTTCTTT
-,TRBJ2-2,-,TRBV9,CASSSSQGIHTGELFF,TGTGCCAGCAGCTCATCACAGGGTATTCACACCGGGGAGCTGTTTTTT
TRBD1,TRBJ1-2,few,TRBV4-1,CASSQGPGQEYGYTF,TGCGCCAGCAGCCAAGGGCCAGGACAGGAATATGGCTACACCTTC
-,TRBJ1-1,-,TRBV30,CAWSQQGFIAFF,TGTGCCTGGAGTCAGCAGGGTTTCATAGCTTTCTTT
TRBD1,TRBJ1-1,-,TRBV7-2,CASSHTGGTEAFF,TGTGCCAGCAGCCATACAGGGGGCACTGAAGCTTTCTTT
-,TRBJ1-1,-,TRBV11-2,CASSGRVLAEAFF,TGTGCCAGCAGCGGCAGGGTCTTAGCTGAAGCTTTCTTT
TRBD2,TRBJ2-1,-,TRBV10-3,CAISESKGLEIEQFF,TGTGCCATCAGTGAGTCGAAAGGACTAGAGATTGAGCAGTTCTTC
TRBD1,TRBJ1-2,-,TRBV6-1,CASSEGAGTDGYGYTF,TGTGCCAGCAGTGAGGGGGCCGGGACAGACGGCTATGGCTACACCTTC
-,TRBJ1-1,-,TRBV19,CASSIGLTEAFF,TGTGCCAGTAGTATAGGTCTCACTGAAGCTTTCTTT
TRBD2,TRBJ2-1,-,TRBV20-1,CSASRGGAAPYNEQFF,TGCAGTGCTAGTCGGGGGGGCGCGGCCCCCTACAATGAGCAGTTCTTC
-,TRBJ1-6,-,TRBV19,CASSISGSSYNSPLHF,TGTGCCAGTAGTATAAGTGGGAGCTCCTATAATTCACCCCTCCACTTT
TRBD1,TRBJ1-1,-,TRBV19,CASSWGQGETEAFF,TGTGCCAGTAGCTGGGGACAGGGGGAAACTGAAGCTTTCTTT
-,TRBJ2-3,-,TRBV25-1,CASSEPAGVDTQYF,TGTGCCAGCAGTGAGCCCGCAGGGGTGGATACGCAGTATTTT
-,TRBJ1-2,-,TRBV12-3/TRBV12-4,CASSPGNYGYTF,TGTGCCAGCAGTCCGGGGAACTATGGCTACACCTTC
-,TRBJ1-2,-,TRBV9,CASSPGSLAGYGYTF,TGTGCCAGCAGCCCTGGGTCCCTAGCAGGCTATGGCTACACCTTC
-,TRBJ2-7,few,TRBV6-5,CASSYSFSADRALEYF,TGTGCCAGCAGTTACTCGTTTTCCGCGGACAGAGCATTGGAGTACTTC
TRBD2,TRBJ2-1,-,TRBV7-8,CASSPSGGGYNEQFF,TGTGCCAGCAGCCCGAGCGGGGGGGGCTACAATGAGCAGTTCTTC
TRBD2,TRBJ2-3,-,TRBV3-1/TRBV3-2,CASSQGTSGGFSTDTQYF,TGTGCCAGCAGCCAAGGGACTAGCGGGGGGTTTAGCACAGATACGCAGTATTTT
TRBD1,TRBJ2-3,-,TRBV5-1,CASSLAQGAGVDTQYF,TGCGCCAGCAGCTTGGCACAGGGGGCGGGCGTAGATACGCAGTATTTT
-,TRBJ1-1,-,TRBV7-2,CASSSGFNTEAFF,TGTGCCAGCAGCTCAGGGTTTAACACTGAAGCTTTCTTT
TRBD2,TRBJ2-5,-,TRBV12-3/TRBV12-4,CASTTSGRETQYF,TGTGCCAGCACGACTAGCGGGAGGGAGACCCAGTACTTC
-,TRBJ1-1,-,TRBV18,CASSPQGTGNTEAFF,TGTGCCAGCTCACCACAGGGAACAGGGAACACTGAAGCTTTCTTT
TRBD1,TRBJ1-2,-,TRBV7-2,CASSPGGAAFPPYGYTF,TGTGCCAGCAGCCCAGGGGGCGCCGCATTTCCACCCTATGGCTACACCTTC
-,TRBJ1-2,many,TRBV7-8,CASSLVAGREVDGYTF,TGTGCCAGCAGCTTAGTAGCGGGTCGGGAGGTCGATGGCTACACCTTC
-,TRBJ1-4,once,TRBV5-1,CASSTGRGENEKLFF,TGCGCCAGCAGCACCGGACGGGGGGAGAATGAAAAACTGTTTTTT